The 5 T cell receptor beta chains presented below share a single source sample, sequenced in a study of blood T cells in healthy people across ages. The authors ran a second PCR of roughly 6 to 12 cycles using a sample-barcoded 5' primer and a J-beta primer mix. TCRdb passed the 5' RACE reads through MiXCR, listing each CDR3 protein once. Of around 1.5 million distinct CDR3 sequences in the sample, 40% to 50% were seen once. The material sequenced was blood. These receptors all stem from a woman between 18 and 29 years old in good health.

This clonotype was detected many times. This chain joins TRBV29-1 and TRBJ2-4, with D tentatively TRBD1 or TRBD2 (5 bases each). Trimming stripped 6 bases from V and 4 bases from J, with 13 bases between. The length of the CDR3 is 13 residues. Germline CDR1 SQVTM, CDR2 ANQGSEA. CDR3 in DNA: TGCAGCGTGCGAACCGGGACGAAAAACATTCAGTACTTC. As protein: CSVRTGTKNIQYF.

The CDR3 nucleotides read TGTGCCTGGAGTGTGGTAGGGCCTATTCAGTACTTC. This encodes CAWSVVGPIQYF. The chain uses TRBV30 and TRBJ2-7; D ambiguous. The CDR3 is 12 amino acids. The germline V gene has CDR1 GTSNPN and CDR2 SVGIG (reference sequence). V was trimmed by 0 bases and J by 10 bases, leaving 13 bases between them.

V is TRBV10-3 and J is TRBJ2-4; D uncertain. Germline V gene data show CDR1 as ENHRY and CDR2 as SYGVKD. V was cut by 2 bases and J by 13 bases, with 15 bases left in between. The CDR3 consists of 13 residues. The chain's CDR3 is CAISEGYPLEQYF. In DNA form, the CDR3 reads TGTGCCATCAGTGAGGGCTACCCCTTGGAGCAGTACTTC.

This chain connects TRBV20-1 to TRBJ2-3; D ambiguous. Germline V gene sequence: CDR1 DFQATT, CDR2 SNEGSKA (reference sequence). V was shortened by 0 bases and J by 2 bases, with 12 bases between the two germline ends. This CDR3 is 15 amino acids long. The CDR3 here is CSARDGGSSTDTQYF. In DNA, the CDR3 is TGCAGTGCTAGAGATGGTGGCTCGTCCACAGATACGCAGTATTTT.

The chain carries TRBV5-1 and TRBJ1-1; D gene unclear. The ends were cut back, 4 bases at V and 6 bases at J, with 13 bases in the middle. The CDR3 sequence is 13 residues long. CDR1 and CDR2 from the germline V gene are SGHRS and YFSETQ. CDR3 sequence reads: CASSPDLSAEAFF. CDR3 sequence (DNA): TGCGCCAGCAGCCCCGATCTAAGCGCTGAAGCTTTCTTT.